The TCR beta chain described here comes from a study of T cells in Graves' hyperthyroidism and ophthalmopathy. The germline CDR1 and CDR2 sequences are SNHLY and FYNNEI. The CDR3 consists of 15 residues. Between the trimmed V and J ends, which lost 6 bases and 8 bases, there was a span of 20 bases. Fresh peripheral blood, 8 to 10 ml, was the source of the PBMCs. The TCR beta CDR3 regions underwent amplification using RNA transcripts as the source. Initially, a first-round RT-PCR of the TCR CDR3 employed the HTBI primer set. One entry per CDR3 protein results from TCRdb running MiXCR on the multiplex PCR reads. This table holds roughly 350,000 distinct CDR3 sequences, approximately 14% found once. Findings of the study overall: The authors' 13 V-J model separated ophthalmopathy from stable hyperthyroidism. Appearing also in blood were most of the thyroid clonotypes expanded above 0.001.

This clonotype has at least ten counts. Its antigen is unknown. This clonotype originated in a woman in her twenties or thirties with Graves' hyperthyroidism. The rearrangement uses TRBV2 and TRBJ2-1; D tentatively reads TRBD1 or TRBD2 (5 bases each). Sequenced sample: blood. This chain's CDR3 is CASRELGTEAHEQFF. CDR3 nucleotides: TGTGCCAGCAGGGAACTAGGGACCGAGGCCCATGAGCAGTTCTTC.